This is a list of T cell receptor beta chains from one sample in a study of T cells after somatic rescue of genetic block. Data came from immunoSEQ multiplex PCR; TCRdb stores just in-frame clones and leaves some out. The sample has approximately 11,000 clones, around 84% seen once. Sequencing was done on a sample of peripheral blood mononuclear cells (PBMCs). The receptors derive from a boy younger than 18. Both conserved end residues are part of each CDR3.

j_call: TRBJ1-2
v_call: TRBV6-6
cdr3_aa: CASSYPKPGTGEVYTF

j_call: TRBJ2-1
v_call: TRBV18
cdr3_aa: CASSPPRGWRYNEQFF

j_call: TRBJ2-7
v_call: TRBV7-2
cdr3_aa: CASSFGHQSYEQYF

j_call: TRBJ2-1
v_call: TRBV7-9
cdr3_aa: CASSFSAGGSYNEQFF

j_call: TRBJ2-6
v_call: TRBV7-9
cdr3_aa: CASSPGLASSGANVLTF

j_call: TRBJ2-3
v_call: TRBV28
cdr3_aa: CASSLVSGPPGMDTQYF

j_call: TRBJ2-7
v_call: TRBV20-1
cdr3_aa: CSAPRGGEQYF

j_call: TRBJ2-2
v_call: TRBV5-1
cdr3_aa: CASSLGQNTGELFF

j_call: TRBJ2-5
v_call: TRBV6-5
cdr3_aa: CASSYLPGGALETQYF

j_call: TRBJ2-2
v_call: TRBV2
cdr3_aa: CASSRATNTGELFF

j_call: TRBJ2-5
v_call: TRBV9
cdr3_aa: CASSVGPLLSEQETQYF

j_call: TRBJ2-7
v_call: TRBV2
cdr3_aa: CASRLTSANEQYF

j_call: TRBJ2-1
v_call: TRBV6-1
cdr3_aa: CASSALGLSYNEQFF

j_call: TRBJ2-1
v_call: TRBV18
cdr3_aa: CASSPTTGGARYEQFF

j_call: TRBJ2-2
v_call: TRBV7-3
cdr3_aa: CASSLGDRGAGELFF

j_call: TRBJ2-7
v_call: TRBV27
cdr3_aa: CASSLRGGDEQYF

j_call: TRBJ2-4
v_call: TRBV7-2
cdr3_aa: CASSLGVGTGGNIQYF

j_call: TRBJ1-5
v_call: TRBV15
cdr3_aa: CATSRGTNNQPQHF

j_call: TRBJ1-2
v_call: TRBV2
cdr3_aa: CASAINTNYGYTF

j_call: TRBJ2-3
v_call: TRBV9
cdr3_aa: CASSELLAGVGTDTQYF

j_call: TRBJ2-3
v_call: TRBV6-1
cdr3_aa: CASSEIILARVVTDTQYF

j_call: TRBJ2-5
v_call: TRBV6-6
cdr3_aa: CASSRLAQETQYF

j_call: TRBJ1-2
v_call: TRBV7-9
cdr3_aa: CASSPTGLLGYGYTF

j_call: TRBJ2-1
v_call: TRBV5-1
cdr3_aa: CASSLSSGGHDEQFF

j_call: TRBJ2-2
v_call: TRBV5-4
cdr3_aa: CASSWDPSGTGELFF

j_call: TRBJ2-7
v_call: TRBV28
cdr3_aa: CASTIPGLPYEQYF

j_call: TRBJ1-2
v_call: TRBV6-5
cdr3_aa: CASSGWGAAPPDYTF

j_call: TRBJ1-2
v_call: TRBV10-3
cdr3_aa: CAIRDSYNYGYTF

j_call: TRBJ1-4
v_call: TRBV4-3
cdr3_aa: CASSQGRGREKLFF

j_call: TRBJ2-3
v_call: TRBV2
cdr3_aa: CASSQGLAGGTDTQYF

j_call: TRBJ1-1
v_call: TRBV5-1
cdr3_aa: CASSPTGVGTEAFF

j_call: TRBJ2-5
v_call: TRBV28
cdr3_aa: CASSRYRNQETQYF

j_call: TRBJ1-5
v_call: TRBV21-1
cdr3_aa: CASSKSREDQPQHF

j_call: TRBJ1-6
v_call: TRBV4-1
cdr3_aa: CASSHPDRNNNSPLHF

j_call: TRBJ2-1
v_call: TRBV19
cdr3_aa: CASRAGGSYNEQFF

j_call: TRBJ2-1
v_call: TRBV7-3
cdr3_aa: CASSLRREGLGNEQFF

j_call: TRBJ1-4
v_call: TRBV5-1
cdr3_aa: CASSLGGQGDEKLFF

j_call: .
v_call: TRBV9
cdr3_aa: CASSLGGFEGEQYF

j_call: .
v_call: TRBV7-9
cdr3_aa: CASSGGTTHSYEQYF

j_call: TRBJ1-6
v_call: TRBV9
cdr3_aa: CASSEGQTINSPLHF